This TCR beta chain came from a study of cytomegalovirus exposure and HLA in healthy donors. The PCR ran on 60 Vbeta and 13 Jbeta primers. Clones were read by immunoSEQ multiplex PCR, and TCRdb kept only the in-frame ones, dropping some. The profile shows around 90,000 clones, less than 80% of them singletons. This clone was counted a few times. The antigen is undetermined. Study conclusions and caveats: A later analysis, which compared TCR beta chains of equal frequency, found the HLA-associated ones more clonally expanded. In terms of immune exposure information, only CMV serostatus was available.

The V gene end was trimmed by 3 bases and the J gene end by 0 bases; junction bases not matched to a gene: 8. This CDR3 has 18 residues. Specimen: PBMCs. This receptor was taken from a woman aged 50 to 60 in good health and CMV-seropositive. The chain uses TRBV23-1 and TRBJ1-6; 7 bases align to TRBD1. TRBV23-1 falls under the ORF class, with uncertain function. The CDR3 protein is CASSQGQFISSYNSPLHF. For the CDR3, the DNA is TGCGCCAGCAGTCAGGGACAGTTCATCAGCTCCTATAATTCACCCCTCCACTTT.